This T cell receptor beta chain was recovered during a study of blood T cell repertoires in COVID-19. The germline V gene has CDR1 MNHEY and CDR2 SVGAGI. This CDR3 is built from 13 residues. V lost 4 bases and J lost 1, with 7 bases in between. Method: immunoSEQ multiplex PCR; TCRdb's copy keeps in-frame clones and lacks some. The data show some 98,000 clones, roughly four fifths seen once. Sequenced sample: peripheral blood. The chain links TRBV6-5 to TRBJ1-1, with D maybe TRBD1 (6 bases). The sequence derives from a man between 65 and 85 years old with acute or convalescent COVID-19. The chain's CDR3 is CASSWTANTEAFF. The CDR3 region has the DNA TGTGCCAGCAGTTGGACAGCGAACACTGAAGCTTTCTTT.